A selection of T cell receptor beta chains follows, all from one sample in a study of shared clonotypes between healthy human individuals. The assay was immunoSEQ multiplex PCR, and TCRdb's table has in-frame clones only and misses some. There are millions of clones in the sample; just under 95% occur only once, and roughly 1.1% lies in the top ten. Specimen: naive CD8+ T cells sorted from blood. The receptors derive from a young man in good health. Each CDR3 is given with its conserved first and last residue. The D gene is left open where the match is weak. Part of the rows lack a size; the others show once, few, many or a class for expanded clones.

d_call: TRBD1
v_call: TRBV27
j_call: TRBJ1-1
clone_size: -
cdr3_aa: CASSFAPGGGEAFF
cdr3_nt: TGTGCCAGCAGTTTCGCGCCAGGGGGTGGTGAAGCTTTCTTT

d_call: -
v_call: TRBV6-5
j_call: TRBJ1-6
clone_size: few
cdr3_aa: CASSYSTRSPLHF
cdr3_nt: TGTGCCAGCAGTTACTCGACCCGTTCACCCCTCCACTTT

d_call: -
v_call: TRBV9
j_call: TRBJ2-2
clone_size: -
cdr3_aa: CASSVYDLENTGELFF
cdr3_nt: TGTGCCAGCAGCGTATATGACCTTGAGAACACCGGGGAGCTGTTTTTT

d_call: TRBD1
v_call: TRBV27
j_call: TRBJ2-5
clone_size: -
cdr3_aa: CASSLSPGTAKETQYF
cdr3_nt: TGTGCCAGCAGTTTATCCCCCGGGACAGCTAAAGAGACCCAGTACTTC

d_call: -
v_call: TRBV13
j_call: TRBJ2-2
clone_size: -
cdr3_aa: CASSSGTFMNTGELFF
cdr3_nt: TGTGCCAGCAGCTCAGGGACTTTTATGAACACCGGGGAGCTGTTTTTT

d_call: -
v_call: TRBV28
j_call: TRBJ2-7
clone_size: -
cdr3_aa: CASSPLWGYEQYF
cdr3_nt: TGTGCCAGCAGCCCCCTCTGGGGCTACGAGCAGTACTTC

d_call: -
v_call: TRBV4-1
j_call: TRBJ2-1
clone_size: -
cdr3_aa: CASSQEQVDEQFF
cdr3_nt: TGCGCCAGCAGCCAAGAACAGGTGGATGAGCAGTTCTTC

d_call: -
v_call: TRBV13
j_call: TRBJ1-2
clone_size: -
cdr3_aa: CASSLEQDGYTF
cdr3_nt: TGTGCCAGCAGCTTAGAACAGGATGGCTACACCTTC

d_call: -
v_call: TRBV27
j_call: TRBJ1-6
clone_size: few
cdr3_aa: CASSLQGTYSPLHF
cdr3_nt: TGTGCCAGCAGTTTACAGGGGACCTATTCACCCCTCCACTTT

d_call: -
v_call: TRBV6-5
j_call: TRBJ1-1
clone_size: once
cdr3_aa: CASGRTGLTEAFF
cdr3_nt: TGTGCCAGCGGTCGCACAGGGCTCACTGAAGCTTTCTTT

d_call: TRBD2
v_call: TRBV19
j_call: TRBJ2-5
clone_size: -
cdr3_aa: CASSGLRERETQYF
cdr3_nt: TGTGCCAGTAGTGGTTTGCGGGAGAGGGAGACCCAGTACTTC

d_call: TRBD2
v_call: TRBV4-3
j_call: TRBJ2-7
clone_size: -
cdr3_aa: CASSQVLADPSYEQYF
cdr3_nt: TGCGCCAGCAGCCAAGTGCTAGCGGACCCCTCCTACGAGCAGTACTTC

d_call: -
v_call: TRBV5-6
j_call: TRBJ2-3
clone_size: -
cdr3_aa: CASSLIRINTDTQYF
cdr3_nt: TGTGCCAGCAGCTTGATCAGGATTAACACAGATACGCAGTATTTT

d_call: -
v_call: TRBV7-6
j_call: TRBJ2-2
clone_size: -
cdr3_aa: CASSPRRDGELFF
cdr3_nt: TGTGCCAGCAGCCCCCGGAGGGATGGGGAGCTGTTTTTT

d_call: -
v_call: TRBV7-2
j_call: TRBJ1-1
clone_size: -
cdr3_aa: CASSLLLGRGTEAFF
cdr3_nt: TGTGCCAGCAGCTTACTTTTGGGGCGAGGAACTGAAGCTTTCTTT

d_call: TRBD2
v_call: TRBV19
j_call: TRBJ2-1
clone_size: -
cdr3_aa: CASSIVTGAGVNEQFF
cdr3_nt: TGTGCCAGTAGTATAGTTACGGGAGCGGGGGTCAATGAGCAGTTCTTC

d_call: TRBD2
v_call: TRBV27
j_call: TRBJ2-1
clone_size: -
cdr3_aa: CASSSLSGGHNEQFF
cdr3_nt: TGTGCCAGCAGTTCCCTTAGCGGGGGCCACAATGAGCAGTTCTTC

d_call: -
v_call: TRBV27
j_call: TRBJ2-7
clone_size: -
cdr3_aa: CASSLAGDSYEQYF
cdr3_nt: TGTGCCAGCAGTTTAGCCGGGGACTCCTACGAGCAGTACTTC

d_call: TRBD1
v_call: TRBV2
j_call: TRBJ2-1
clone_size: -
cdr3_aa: CASSSGQGAYNEQFF
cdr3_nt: TGTGCCAGCAGCTCGGGACAGGGGGCTTACAATGAGCAGTTCTTC

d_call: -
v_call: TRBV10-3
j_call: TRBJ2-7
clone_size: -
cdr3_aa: CAISEPDGGSYEQYF
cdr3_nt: TGTGCCATCAGTGAGCCAGACGGAGGGTCCTACGAGCAGTACTTC

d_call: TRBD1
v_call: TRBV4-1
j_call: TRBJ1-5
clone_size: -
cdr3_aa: CASSHSTGVLNQPQHF
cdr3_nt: TGCGCCAGCAGCCACTCGACAGGGGTCCTCAATCAGCCCCAGCATTTT

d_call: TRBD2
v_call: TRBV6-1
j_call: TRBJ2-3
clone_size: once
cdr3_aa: CASSDWTSGEVHTDTQYF
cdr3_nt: TGTGCCAGCAGTGACTGGACTAGCGGGGAAGTACACACAGATACGCAGTATTTT

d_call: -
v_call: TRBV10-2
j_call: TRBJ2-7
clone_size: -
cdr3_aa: CASSEAGPYYEQYF
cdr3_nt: TGCGCCAGCAGTGAGGCAGGACCCTACTACGAGCAGTACTTC

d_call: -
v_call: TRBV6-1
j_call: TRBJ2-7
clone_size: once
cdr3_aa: CASTFRGPTYEQYF
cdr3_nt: TGTGCCAGCACCTTCAGGGGACCCACCTACGAGCAGTACTTC

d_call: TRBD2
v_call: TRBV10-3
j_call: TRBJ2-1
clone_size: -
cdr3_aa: CATGLREVVEQFF
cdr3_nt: TGTGCCACCGGGCTGCGGGAGGTGGTTGAGCAGTTCTTC

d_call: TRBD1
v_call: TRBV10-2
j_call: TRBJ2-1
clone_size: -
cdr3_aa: CASIGQGYNEQFF
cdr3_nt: TGCGCCAGCATAGGACAGGGATACAATGAGCAGTTCTTC

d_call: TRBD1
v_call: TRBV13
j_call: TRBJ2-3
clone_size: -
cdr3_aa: CASSSRTGPSTDTQYF
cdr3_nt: TGTGCCAGCAGCTCTCGGACAGGCCCTAGCACAGATACGCAGTATTTT

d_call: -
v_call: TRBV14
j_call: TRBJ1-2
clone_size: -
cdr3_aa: CASSQNPQGYGYTF
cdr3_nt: TGTGCCAGCAGCCAGAACCCACAGGGTTATGGCTACACCTTC

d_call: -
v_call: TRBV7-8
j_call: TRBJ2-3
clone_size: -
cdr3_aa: CASSLSGWDTQYF
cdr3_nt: TGTGCCAGCAGCTTATCGGGGTGGGATACGCAGTATTTT

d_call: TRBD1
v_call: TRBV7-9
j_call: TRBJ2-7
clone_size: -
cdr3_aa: CASSLGIGSGQGYEQYF
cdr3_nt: TGTGCCAGCAGCTTAGGAATTGGGTCGGGACAGGGTTACGAGCAGTACTTC

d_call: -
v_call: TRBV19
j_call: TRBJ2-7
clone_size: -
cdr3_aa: CASKIQAGQGGEQYF
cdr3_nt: TGTGCCAGTAAAATTCAGGCCGGGCAGGGCGGCGAGCAGTACTTC

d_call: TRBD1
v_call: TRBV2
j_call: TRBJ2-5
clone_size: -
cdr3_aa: CASSDIQGVYQETQYF
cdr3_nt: TGTGCCAGCAGTGATATACAGGGGGTTTACCAAGAGACCCAGTACTTC

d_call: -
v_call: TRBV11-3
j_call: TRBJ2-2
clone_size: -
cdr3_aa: CASSLGVNTGELFF
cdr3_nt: TGTGCCAGCAGCTTGGGTGTAAACACCGGGGAGCTGTTTTTT

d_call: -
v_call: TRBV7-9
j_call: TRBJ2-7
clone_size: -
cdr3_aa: CASSSTGRGYEQYF
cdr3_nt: TGTGCCAGCAGCTCGACAGGCCGAGGGTACGAGCAGTACTTC

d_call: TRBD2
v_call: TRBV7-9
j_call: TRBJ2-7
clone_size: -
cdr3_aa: CASSREGIYEQYF
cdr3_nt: TGTGCCAGCAGCCGGGAGGGGATCTACGAGCAGTACTTC

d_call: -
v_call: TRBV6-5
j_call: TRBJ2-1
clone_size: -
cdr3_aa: CASSYRADPYNEQFF
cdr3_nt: TGTGCCAGCAGTTATCGGGCGGACCCCTACAATGAGCAGTTCTTC

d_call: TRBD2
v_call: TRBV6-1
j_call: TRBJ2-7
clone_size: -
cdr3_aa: CASSESAGVGDYEQYF
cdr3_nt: TGTGCCAGCAGTGAATCGGCGGGAGTCGGGGATTACGAGCAGTACTTC

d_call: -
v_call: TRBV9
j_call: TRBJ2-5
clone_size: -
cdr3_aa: CASSVEGREGETQYF
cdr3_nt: TGTGCCAGCAGCGTAGAGGGCAGGGAAGGAGAGACCCAGTACTTC

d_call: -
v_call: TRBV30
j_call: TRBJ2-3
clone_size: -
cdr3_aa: CASEGAILNTQYF
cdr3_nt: TGTGCGTCGGAAGGGGCGATCCTTAATACGCAGTATTTT

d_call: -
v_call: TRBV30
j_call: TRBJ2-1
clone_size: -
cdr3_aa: CAWSLGAGFNEQFF
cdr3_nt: TGTGCCTGGAGTCTTGGCGCAGGTTTCAATGAGCAGTTCTTC

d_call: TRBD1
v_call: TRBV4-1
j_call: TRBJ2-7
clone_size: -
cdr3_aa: CASSQEDRAYEQYF
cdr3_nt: TGCGCCAGCAGCCAAGAGGACAGGGCCTACGAGCAGTACTTC

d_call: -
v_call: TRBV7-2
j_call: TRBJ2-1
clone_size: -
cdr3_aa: CASSLAGIYNEQFF
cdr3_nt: TGTGCCAGCAGCTTGGCGGGAATTTACAATGAGCAGTTCTTC

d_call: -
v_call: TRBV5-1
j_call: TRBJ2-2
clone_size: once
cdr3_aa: CASSGESKTTGELFF
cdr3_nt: TGCGCCAGCAGCGGGGAGTCCAAGACCACCGGGGAGCTGTTTTTT

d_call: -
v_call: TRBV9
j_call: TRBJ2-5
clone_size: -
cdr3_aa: CASSVGGGETQYF
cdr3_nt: TGTGCCAGCAGCGTAGGAGGTGGGGAGACCCAGTACTTC

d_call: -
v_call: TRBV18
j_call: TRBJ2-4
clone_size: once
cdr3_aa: CASSPIGGGKNIQYF
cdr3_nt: TGTGCCAGCTCACCAATCGGTGGAGGCAAAAACATTCAGTACTTC

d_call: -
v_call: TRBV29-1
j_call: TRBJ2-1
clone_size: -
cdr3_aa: CSVGAFEQFF
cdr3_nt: TGCAGCGTTGGAGCCTTCGAGCAGTTCTTC

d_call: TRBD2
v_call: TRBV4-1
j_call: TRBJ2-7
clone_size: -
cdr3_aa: CASSQGPLAGEEQYF
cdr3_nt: TGCGCCAGCAGCCAAGGGCCGCTAGCGGGGGAGGAGCAGTACTTC

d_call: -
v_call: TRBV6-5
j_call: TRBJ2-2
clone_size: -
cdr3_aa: CASSDPDGELFF
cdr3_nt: TGTGCCAGCAGTGACCCGGACGGGGAGCTGTTTTTT

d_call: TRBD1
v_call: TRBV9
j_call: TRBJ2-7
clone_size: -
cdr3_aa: CASSIATGLAYEQYF
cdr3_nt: TGTGCCAGCTCAATTGCGACAGGGTTGGCCTACGAGCAGTACTTC

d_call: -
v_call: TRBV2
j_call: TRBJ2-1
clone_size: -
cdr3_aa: CASFAGSGGYNEQFF
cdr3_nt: TGTGCCAGCTTCGCGGGGAGTGGGGGGTACAATGAGCAGTTCTTC

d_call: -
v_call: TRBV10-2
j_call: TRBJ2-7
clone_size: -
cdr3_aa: CASTLVGGAPYEQYF
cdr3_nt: TGCGCCAGCACTCTTGTTGGGGGGGCCCCCTACGAGCAGTACTTC

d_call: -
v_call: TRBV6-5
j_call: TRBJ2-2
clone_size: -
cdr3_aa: CASSYSAQGTGELFF
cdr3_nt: TGTGCCAGCAGCTACAGTGCACAGGGAACCGGGGAGCTGTTTTTT

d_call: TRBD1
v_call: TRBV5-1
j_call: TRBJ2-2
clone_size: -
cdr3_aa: CASSFDRATGELFF
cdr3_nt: TGCGCCAGCAGCTTCGACAGGGCAACCGGGGAGCTGTTTTTT

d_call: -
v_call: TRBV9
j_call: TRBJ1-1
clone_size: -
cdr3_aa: CASSVAHGTEAFF
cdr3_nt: TGTGCCAGCAGCGTAGCCCATGGCACTGAAGCTTTCTTT

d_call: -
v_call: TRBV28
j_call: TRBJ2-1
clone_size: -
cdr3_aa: CASSLDGSGVDEQFF
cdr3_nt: TGTGCCAGCAGTTTGGACGGCTCGGGGGTCGATGAGCAGTTCTTC